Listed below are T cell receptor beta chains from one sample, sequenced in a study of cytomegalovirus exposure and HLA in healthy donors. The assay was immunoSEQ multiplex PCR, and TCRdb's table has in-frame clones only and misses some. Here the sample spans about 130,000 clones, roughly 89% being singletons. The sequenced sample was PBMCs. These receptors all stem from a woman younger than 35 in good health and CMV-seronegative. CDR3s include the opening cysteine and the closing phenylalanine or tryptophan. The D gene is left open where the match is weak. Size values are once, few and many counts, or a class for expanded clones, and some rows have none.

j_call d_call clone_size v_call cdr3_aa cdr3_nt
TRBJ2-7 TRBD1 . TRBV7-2 CASSLGDRISPYEQYF TGTGCCAGCAGCTTAGGGGACAGGATTTCACCCTACGAGCAGTACTTC
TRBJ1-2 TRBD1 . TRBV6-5 CASSYQGGVEFGYTF TGTGCCAGCAGTTATCAAGGGGGCGTTGAATTTGGCTACACCTTC
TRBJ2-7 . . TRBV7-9 CASSLVGGRNEQYF TGTGCCAGCAGCTTAGTGGGGGGACGTAACGAGCAGTACTTC
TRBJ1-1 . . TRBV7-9 CASSATQGGAVEAFF TGTGCCAGCAGCGCGACTCAAGGGGGGGCGGTTGAAGCTTTCTTT
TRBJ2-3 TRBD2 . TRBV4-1 CASSQVALRLAGGRTTDTQYF TGCGCCAGCAGCCAAGTCGCATTACGACTAGCGGGGGGGCGAACCACAGATACGCAGTATTTT
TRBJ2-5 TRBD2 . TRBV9 CASRGKTSGRGETQYF TGTGCCAGCAGGGGAAAGACTAGCGGGAGAGGAGAGACCCAGTACTTC
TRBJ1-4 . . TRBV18 CASSPSRTNEKLFF TGTGCCAGCTCACCCTCCCGAACTAATGAAAAACTGTTTTTT
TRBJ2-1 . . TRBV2 CASAGLEQFF TGTGCCAGCGCAGGATTAGAGCAGTTCTTC
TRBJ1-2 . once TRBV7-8 CASSLEGARGYGYTF TGTGCCAGCAGCCTAGAGGGAGCCAGGGGCTATGGCTACACCTTC
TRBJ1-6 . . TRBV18 CASSPSNPRVYNSPLHF TGTGCCAGCTCACCATCGAACCCCCGGGTCTATAATTCACCCCTCCACTTT
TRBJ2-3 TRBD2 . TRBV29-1 CSVESGGAGGGDTQYF TGCAGCGTTGAAAGCGGGGGGGCGGGGGGTGGAGATACGCAGTATTTT
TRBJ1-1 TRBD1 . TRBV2 CARGTGGITEAFF TGTGCCAGGGGGACAGGGGGCATCACTGAAGCTTTCTTT
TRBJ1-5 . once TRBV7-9 CASSSTNNQPQHF TGTGCCAGCAGCTCGACAAACAATCAGCCCCAGCATTTT
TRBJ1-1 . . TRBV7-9 CASSLGDPMNTEAFF TGTGCCAGCAGCTTAGGAGATCCCATGAACACTGAAGCTTTCTTT
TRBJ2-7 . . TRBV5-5 CASSPAGTPYEQYF TGTGCCAGCAGCCCCGCGGGGACCCCCTACGAGCAGTACTTC
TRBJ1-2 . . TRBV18 CASSRTPSGGTRDYGYTF TGTGCCAGCTCACGCACCCCCTCGGGGGGGACTCGCGACTATGGCTACACCTTC
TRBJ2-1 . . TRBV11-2 CASSLEQLNEQFF TGTGCCAGCAGCTTAGAACAACTAAATGAGCAGTTCTTC
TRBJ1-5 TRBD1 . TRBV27 CASSLQGADQPQHF TGTGCCAGCAGTTTACAGGGGGCGGATCAGCCCCAGCATTTT
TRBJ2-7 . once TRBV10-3 CAISEWGTLYEQYF TGTGCCATCAGTGAATGGGGCACCCTCTACGAGCAGTACTTC
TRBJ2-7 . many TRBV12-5 CASGSQEYEQYF TGTGCTAGTGGTTCACAGGAATACGAGCAGTACTTC
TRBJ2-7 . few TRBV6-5 CASSRWGEGAYEQYF TGTGCCAGCAGCCGCTGGGGGGAAGGGGCGTACGAGCAGTACTTC
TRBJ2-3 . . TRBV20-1 CSALPSNTQYF TGCAGTGCTTTACCTAGCAACACGCAGTATTTT
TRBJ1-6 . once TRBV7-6 CASSPDGVSSYNSPLHF TGTGCCAGCAGCCCGGACGGGGTAAGCTCCTATAATTCACCCCTCCACTTT
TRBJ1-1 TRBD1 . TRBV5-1 CASGTGTALIGTEAFF TGCGCCAGCGGGACCGGGACAGCCCTGATCGGCACTGAAGCTTTCTTT
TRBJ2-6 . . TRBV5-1 CASSLAGQPGANVLTF TGCGCCAGCAGCTTGGCCGGACAACCTGGGGCCAACGTCCTGACTTTC
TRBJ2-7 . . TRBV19 CASSRGQSSYEQYF TGTGCCAGTAGCCGGGGTCAAAGCTCCTACGAGCAGTACTTC
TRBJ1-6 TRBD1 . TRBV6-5 CASSRQGSGNSPLHF TGTGCCAGCAGTCGACAGGGGTCTGGTAATTCACCCCTCCACTTT
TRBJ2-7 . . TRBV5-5 CASSLEQTYEQYF TGTGCCAGCAGCTTGGAACAGACCTACGAGCAGTACTTC
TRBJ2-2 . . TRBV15 CATSRDRFNTGELFF TGTGCCACCAGCAGAGACAGGTTCAACACCGGGGAGCTGTTTTTT
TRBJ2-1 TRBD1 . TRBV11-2 CASTYGTGTYNEQFF TGTGCCAGCACCTACGGGACAGGAACCTACAATGAGCAGTTCTTC
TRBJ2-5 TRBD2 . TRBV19 CASSLGGRGAFETQYF TGTGCCAGTAGCCTCGGAGGGCGGGGGGCCTTTGAGACCCAGTACTTC
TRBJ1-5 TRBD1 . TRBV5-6 CASTTGVGNQPQHF TGTGCCAGCACCACAGGGGTGGGCAATCAGCCCCAGCATTTT
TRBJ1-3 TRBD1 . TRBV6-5 CASSYSARGPGNTIYF TGTGCCAGCAGTTACTCTGCCAGGGGGCCTGGAAACACCATATATTTT
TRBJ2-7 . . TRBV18 CASSPINSYLSEQYF TGTGCCAGCTCACCAATCAATAGCTATCTCTCCGAGCAGTACTTC
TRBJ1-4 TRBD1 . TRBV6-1 CASSRGQVEKLFF TGTGCCAGCAGTAGGGGGCAGGTTGAAAAACTGTTTTTT
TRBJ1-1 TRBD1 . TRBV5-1 CASNPQGASTEAFF TGCGCCAGCAACCCCCAGGGGGCGTCCACTGAAGCTTTCTTT
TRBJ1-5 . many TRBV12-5 CASGLVEGEPQHF TGTGCTAGTGGTTTGGTAGAGGGAGAGCCCCAGCATTTT
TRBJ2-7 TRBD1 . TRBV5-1 CASSLDGTGGNEQYF TGCGCCAGCAGCTTGGACGGGACAGGGGGCAACGAGCAGTACTTC
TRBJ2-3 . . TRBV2 CASSERYSPLFDTQYF TGTGCCAGCAGTGAACGTTACTCGCCCCTGTTTGATACGCAGTATTTT
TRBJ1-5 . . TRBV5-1 CASSPGDAGVGNQPQHF TGCGCCAGCAGCCCCGGGGATGCAGGGGTCGGCAATCAGCCCCAGCATTTT
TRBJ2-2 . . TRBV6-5 CAVSSEYTGELFF TGTGCTGTCTCTAGCGAATACACCGGGGAGCTGTTTTTT
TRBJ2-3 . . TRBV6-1 CAIRDGSFSDTQYF TGTGCCATACGAGACGGGAGTTTCTCAGATACGCAGTATTTT
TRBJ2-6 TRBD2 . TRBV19 CASSRGGSGANVLTF TGTGCCAGTAGCCGGGGGGGCTCTGGGGCCAACGTCCTGACTTTC
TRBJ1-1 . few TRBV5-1 CASSLGQMNTEAFF TGCGCCAGCAGCTTGGGGCAGATGAACACTGAAGCTTTCTTT
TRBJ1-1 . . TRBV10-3 CAIKRDTTYTEAFF TGTGCCATCAAACGGGACACAACTTACACTGAAGCTTTCTTT
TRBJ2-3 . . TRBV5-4 CASRGLLTDTQYF TGTGCCAGCAGAGGACTCCTCACAGATACGCAGTATTTT
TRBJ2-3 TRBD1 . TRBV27 CASRWDRGYSTQYF TGTGCCAGCAGATGGGACAGGGGTTACTCTACGCAGTATTTT